This T cell receptor beta chain came from a study of blood T cell repertoires in COVID-19. This CDR3 has 13 amino acids. V lost 6 bases to trimming and J lost 0 bases, with 8 bases between them. CDR1 and CDR2 from the germline V gene are SGDLS and YYNGEE. Sequencing used immunoSEQ multiplex PCR; TCRdb keeps in-frame clones, though not all of them. The sample lists more than 100,000 clones, 70% to 90% occurring once. The chain links TRBV9 to TRBJ2-3; D gene uncertain. This receptor was taken from a man aged 45-60 years in a cohort sampled during active COVID-19. The sequencing input was peripheral blood. The CDR3 DNA reads TGTGCCAGCACCTCCTCTAGCACAGATACGCAGTATTTT. This sequence encodes CASTSSSTDTQYF.